This TCR beta chain was identified in a study of human T cells and chemical hapten exposure. The CDR3 spans 13 residues. Trimming took 1 base from V and 4 from J, leaving 7 bases between them. Germline V gives CDR1 LGHNA, CDR2 YSLEER. This clonotype has more than one count but fewer than ten. Its antigen is unidentified. TCRdb re-analysed the RACE reads in MiXCR, keeping a single row per CDR3 protein. Seen here are around 340,000 distinct CDR3 sequences, roughly 6.9% observed once, and the top ten hold 8.4%. The time point: patch test 1, 2 weeks after DPC sensitization. Noted treatment: therapeutic diphenylcyclopropenone sensitization with weekly scalp DPC. Study-level points and caveats: DPC sensitization left the count of TCRs above 1 in 1000 unchanged.

The sequence was obtained from a woman under 30 with alopecia areata. Some clones in this sample may be carry-over from other donors' samples. The sample consisted of whole blood, taken in connection with sensitization to the hapten diphenylcyclopropenone (DPC). The chain recombines TRBV4-3 with TRBJ1-1, with D perhaps TRBD1 (5 bases). The CDR3 nucleotides are TGCGCCAGCAGCCAAGGAGACAGCACTGAAGCTTTCTTT. This translates into CASSQGDSTEAFF.